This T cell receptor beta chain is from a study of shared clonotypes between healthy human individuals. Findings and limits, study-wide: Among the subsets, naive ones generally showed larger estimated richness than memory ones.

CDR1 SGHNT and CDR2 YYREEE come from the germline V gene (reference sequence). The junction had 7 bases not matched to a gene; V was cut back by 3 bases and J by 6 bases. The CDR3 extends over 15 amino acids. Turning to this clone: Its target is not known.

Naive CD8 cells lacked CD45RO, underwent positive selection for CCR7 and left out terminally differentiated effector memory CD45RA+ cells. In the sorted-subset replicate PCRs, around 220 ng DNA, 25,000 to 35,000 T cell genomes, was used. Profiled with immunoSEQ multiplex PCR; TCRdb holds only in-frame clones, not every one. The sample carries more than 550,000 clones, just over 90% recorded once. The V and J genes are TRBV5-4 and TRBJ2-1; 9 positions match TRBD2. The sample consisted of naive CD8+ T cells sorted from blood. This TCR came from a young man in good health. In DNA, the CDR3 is TGTGCCAGCAGCTCAATAGCGGGAGCAGTCAATGAGCAGTTCTTC. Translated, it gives CASSSIAGAVNEQFF.